Sequencing of this T cell receptor (beta chain) was carried out in a study of regulatory T cells in long-lasting Graves disease. Study-level information: Antithyroid drug intake by newly diagnosed Graves' patients had lasted under 3 months.

Construction of the TCR beta libraries employed iRepertoire HTBI primers in conjunction with Arm-PCR of CDR3 regions. TCRdb redid the calling of the multiplex PCR reads with MiXCR, one entry per CDR3 protein. The data contain 350,000 to 550,000 distinct CDR3 sequences, 14% of them singletons. V trimming: 4 bases; J trimming: 0 bases; junction bases outside the gene matches: 3. This CDR3 region has 15 residues. The germline gives CDR1 PRHDT, CDR2 FYEKMQ (reference sequence). This clonotype turned up a few times. Time point noted: newly diagnosed GD, antithyroid drugs for less than 3 months. Making the TCR library involved RNA that had been extracted from PBMCs. Graves' disease diagnoses followed American Thyroid Association guidelines. The data were also submitted as part of a second study, on T cells in Graves' hyperthyroidism and ophthalmopathy. This second study notes: Stable hyperthyroidism was separated from ophthalmopathy by a model based on 13 V-J features.

The V call is TRBV13, the J call TRBJ2-1; TRBD1 matches at 7 bases. The sequencing used peripheral blood mononuclear cells (PBMCs), collected at new diagnosis, from a patient treated with antithyroid drugs. This sequence was found in a woman in her forties or fifties with Graves disease. The CDR3 spells CASSSRTGSYNEQFF. The CDR3 DNA is TGTGCCAGCAGCTCCAGGACAGGCTCCTACAATGAGCAGTTCTTC.